Sequencing of this TCR beta chain was carried out in a study of Ad26.COV2.S vaccination and SARS-CoV-2 variants (dated by TCRdb to about 2021). With regard to the full study: Donors in the vaccine arm were drawn from COV1001, a phase I-IIa trial of Ad26.COV2.S in healthy adults that was multicentre, randomized, double-blind and placebo-controlled. Trial participants were randomized into five groups of five: low-dose or high-dose Ad26.COV2.S given once or twice, or placebo on both occasions. Ad26.COV2.S was administered intramuscularly at 5 x 10^10 or 1 x 10^11 viral particles, either as a single shot or as two shots given 56 days apart. TCRbeta repertoire sequencing served as the tool for gauging how specific and how broad the SARS-CoV-2-reactive T cell receptors were following Ad26.COV2.S vaccination. Investigators did not know the trial group allocation while performing experiments and assessing outcomes. The TCR-sequenced set comprised around 32 samples: about 19 Ad26.COV2.S vaccine recipients, 5 placebo recipients and 8 SARS-CoV-2 convalescent individuals.

What the study reported, not specific to this receptor: Higher spike-specific TCR breadth was observed in Ad26.COV2.S recipients than in placebo recipients (P = 0.0014). After vaccination, substantial breadth of spike-specific CD8+ and CD4+ T cell responses was reported. It was noted by the authors that total T cell responses may have been underestimated by the TCR breadth and depth analyses. The study was not powered to compare responses between vaccine doses or regimens. Comparable non-spike TCR breadth was observed between vaccine and placebo recipients, consistent with only spike being contained in the vaccine.

This clone has only one observation. The clone's antigen remains unknown. Base qualities are not provided; no much larger clone lies one nucleotide away. The immunoSEQ Assay was the method used to sequence TCRbeta CDR3 regions. After extraction, genomic DNA underwent amplification by bias-controlled multiplex PCR, followed by high-throughput sequencing. In the original analysis: To quantify the absolute abundance of every unique TCRbeta CDR3 region, sequences were collapsed and filtered. T cell fraction was estimated by normalizing TCRbeta template counts to usable DNA, which was measured by amplifying reference genes present in all nucleated cells. Repertoire TCRs were annotated as SARS-CoV-2-specific when V gene, CDR3 amino acid sequence and J gene were exactly matched to a known reactive TCR set. MIRA supplied the reference SARS-CoV-2 TCR set, which was filtered for enrichment in COVID-19-positive ImmuneCODE repertoires so that public or cross-reactive TCRs were removed. Using the MIRA antigens, annotated TCRs were further analysed by specific ORF or by position within an ORF. Depth was the summed frequency of annotated unique rearrangements, while breadth was defined as annotated unique rearrangements over total unique productive rearrangements. TCR breadth was compared between groups using two-sided Wilcoxon rank-sum tests. The source is immuneACCESS, and TCRdb retained only in-frame sequences with V and J called. Part of the clones is not carried over; for the studies checked, unresolved V genes explain less than half of this, and the remainder is unexplained. That table supplies the V and J calls and clone size; D and trimming were determined from the DNA. The table for this sample lists roughly 450,000 clones; approximately 90% of them were counted only once. Jointly, the top ten make up 12% of the sample.

The treatment or condition label for this specimen denotes: some 20 received Ad26.COV2.S at low or high dose, single or two shots; about 5 received placebo; per-sample allocation not given. Repertoires of vaccine and placebo recipients were sequenced from samples taken on day 63 after the first injection. Between 29 July and 7 August 2020, Cohort 1b enrolled about 27 adults aged 18-55 years at one site in Boston, USA. Ad26.COV2.S was a replication-incompetent adenovirus type 26 vector that expressed a prefusion-stabilized SARS-CoV-2 spike protein derived from the original Wuhan strain. Trimming costs V 7 bases and J 6 bases, and their ends lie 19 bases apart. Reading the germline V gene gives CDR1 MNHEY and CDR2 SVGAGI. Spanning cysteine to phenylalanine, the CDR3 consists of 14 amino acids. Only the CDR3 region is kept as DNA, spanning 42 bases read in frame from base 1.

Source: peripheral blood, taken in a trial of Ad26.COV2.S vaccine versus placebo. The V and J segments used are TRBV6-5 and TRBJ2-7; the D gene is perhaps TRBD1 or TRBD2, as each covers 7 bases. This receptor was taken from a person between 18 and 60 years old who received the Ad26.COV2.S COVID-19 vaccine or a placebo. The CDR3: CASTESGGVREQYF. Here is the DNA: TGTGCCAGCACCGAGTCAGGGGGGGTACGCGAGCAGTACTTC.